This TCR beta chain was sequenced during a study of T-cell reconstitution after alpha-beta-depleted transplantation in children. This clonotype occurred many times. Its specificity is not known. Unique molecular identifiers were incorporated into the prepared TCRbeta library. From the PCR reads, TCRdb called clonotypes with MiXCR, one entry per CDR3 protein. The table lists tens of thousands of distinct CDR3 sequences, 5.5% to 7.5% of them singletons, with 30% to 35% in the top ten. Overall study results and limits: The origin of alpha-beta T cells about two months after transplant was reportedly several hundred expanded graft clones. Some patients owed their high day-60 TCRbeta diversity to surviving recipient T cells and thymic progenitors.

The CDR3 length is 15 residues. V dropped 3 bases and J dropped 2; count of bases not matched to a gene: 4. Germline CDR1 SGHTA, CDR2 FQGTGA. This TCR derives from a female patient younger than 10 who had a stem cell transplant for aplastic anemia, so the T cells may come from the graft donor. The V call is TRBV7-3, the J call TRBJ2-1, with 7 bases matching TRBD2. The starting material was PBMCs, mostly from graft donor cells, obtained 60 days after TCRalphabeta/CD19-depleted stem cell transplant. CDR3 sequence: CASSLSGGPYNEQFF. The CDR3 coding sequence is TGTGCCAGCAGCTTGTCGGGGGGTCCCTACAATGAGCAGTTCTTC.